This T cell receptor beta chain was captured in a study of shared clonotypes between healthy human individuals. Study-level background: Three plates each covered CD4 naive and memory; CD8 naive two, CD8 memory one. The study's findings and limits: Depth was large, yet rarefaction showed that sorted-subset sequencing was incomplete.

The authors split each subset's genomic DNA evenly across several immunoSEQ plates. The assay was immunoSEQ multiplex PCR, and TCRdb's table has in-frame clones only and misses some. The sample has over 700,000 clones; approximately 77% are singletons. Worth noting for this clone: The antigen remains unidentified.

The germline gives CDR1 SNHLY, CDR2 FYNNEI. The CDR3 contains 16 residues. Trimming pared 8 bases from V and 8 bases from J, leaving 22 bases between. The V gene is TRBV2, the J gene TRBJ2-6; tentative D call: TRBD2 (7 bases). Source material: memory CD4+ T cells sorted from blood. The subset: CD45RA-negative fraction. This receptor was obtained from a woman aged 25 to 39 in good health. CDR3 bases: TGTGCCAGCCTTCTTCGGGGGGCTCTGGGTTCCAACGTCCTGACTTTC. This translates into CASLLRGALGSNVLTF.